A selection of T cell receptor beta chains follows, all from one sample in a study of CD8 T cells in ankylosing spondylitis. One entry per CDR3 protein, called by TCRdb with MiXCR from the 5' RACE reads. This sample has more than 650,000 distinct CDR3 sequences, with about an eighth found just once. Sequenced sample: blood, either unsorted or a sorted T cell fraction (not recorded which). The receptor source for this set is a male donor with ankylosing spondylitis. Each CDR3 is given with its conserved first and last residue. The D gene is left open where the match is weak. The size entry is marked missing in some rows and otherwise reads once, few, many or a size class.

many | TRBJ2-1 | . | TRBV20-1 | CSARVVVTYNEQFF | TGCAGTGCTAGAGTCGTGGTAACCTACAATGAGCAGTTCTTC
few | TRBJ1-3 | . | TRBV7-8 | CASSLRARGNTIYF | TGTGCCAGCAGCTTAAGGGCCCGAGGGAACACCATATATTTT
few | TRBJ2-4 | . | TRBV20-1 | CSARPHGVAKNIQYF | TGCAGTGCTAGGCCGCACGGGGTAGCCAAAAACATTCAGTACTTC
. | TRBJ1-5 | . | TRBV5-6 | CASSLAHKGLFRGQPQHF | TGTGCCAGCAGCTTGGCCCATAAGGGGTTGTTTCGCGGACAGCCCCAGCATTTT
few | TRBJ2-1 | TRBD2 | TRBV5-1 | CASSFFGTSGEQFF | TGCGCCAGCAGCTTCTTCGGGACTAGCGGAGAGCAGTTCTTC
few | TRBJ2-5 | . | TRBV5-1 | CASSLAWGEAGTQYF | TGCGCCAGCAGCTTGGCATGGGGAGAAGCTGGGACCCAGTACTTC
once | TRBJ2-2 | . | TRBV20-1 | CSARDSGELFF | TGCAGTGCTAGAGATTCCGGGGAGCTGTTTTTT
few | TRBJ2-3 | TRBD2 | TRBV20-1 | CSARDPTSGVGDTQYF | TGCAGTGCTAGAGATCCGACTAGCGGGGTCGGGGATACGCAGTATTTT
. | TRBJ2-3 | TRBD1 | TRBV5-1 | CASSPGTDPSTDTQYF | TGCGCCAGCAGCCCCGGGACAGACCCAAGCACAGATACGCAGTATTTT
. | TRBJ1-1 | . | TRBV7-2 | CASSSLRNTEAFF | TGTGCCAGCAGCTCACTACGGAACACTGAAGCTTTCTTT
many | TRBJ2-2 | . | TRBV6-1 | CASSPWGSETGELFF | TGTGCCAGTTCCCCATGGGGCAGCGAAACCGGGGAGCTGTTTTTT
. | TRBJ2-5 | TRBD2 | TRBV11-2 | CASSPRTSGTILQETQYF | TGTGCCAGCAGCCCCAGGACTAGCGGGACTATCCTTCAAGAGACCCAGTACTTC
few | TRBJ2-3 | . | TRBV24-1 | CATSDPGPFETDTQYF | TGTGCCACCAGTGACCCTGGGCCCTTTGAGACAGATACGCAGTATTTT
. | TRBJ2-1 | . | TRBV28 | CASSYPSSYNEQFF | TGTGCCAGCAGTTACCCCAGCTCCTACAATGAGCAGTTCTTC
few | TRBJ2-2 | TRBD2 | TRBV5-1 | CASSLGLAGRTGELFF | TGCGCCAGCAGCTTGGGACTAGCGGGGCGGACCGGGGAGCTGTTTTTT
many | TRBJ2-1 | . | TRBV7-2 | CASSRKRDEHYNEQFF | TGTGCCAGCAGCCGGAAACGGGACGAGCACTACAATGAGCAGTTCTTC
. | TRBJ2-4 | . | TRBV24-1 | CATSDRYIQYF | TGTGCCACCAGTGATAGATACATTCAGTACTTC
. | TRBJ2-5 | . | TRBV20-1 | CSARSGFQETQYF | TGCAGTGCTAGATCCGGGTTCCAAGAGACCCAGTACTTC
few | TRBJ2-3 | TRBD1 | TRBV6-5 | CASSYSGDRGTDTQYF | TGTGCCAGCAGTTACTCCGGGGACAGGGGCACAGATACGCAGTATTTT
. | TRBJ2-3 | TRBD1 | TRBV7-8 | CASSRLPLGRGTTDTQYF | TGTGCCAGCAGCAGACTTCCCCTAGGCAGGGGGACAACAGATACGCAGTATTTT
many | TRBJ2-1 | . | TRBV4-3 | CASSPLGSSYNEQFF | TGCGCCAGCAGCCCCCTCGGGAGCTCCTACAATGAGCAGTTCTTC
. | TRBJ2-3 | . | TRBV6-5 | CASSYSYPSTDTQYF | TGTGCCAGCAGTTACTCGTACCCTTCCACAGATACGCAGTATTTT
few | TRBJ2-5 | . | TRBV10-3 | CAISGVVQETQYF | TGTGCCATCAGTGGGGTGGTCCAAGAGACCCAGTACTTC
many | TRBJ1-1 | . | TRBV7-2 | CASCEGRKTEAFF | TGTGCCAGCTGCGAGGGACGAAAGACTGAAGCTTTCTTT
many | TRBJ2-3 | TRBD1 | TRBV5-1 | CASSLRQGRSTDTQYF | TGCGCCAGCAGCTTGCGACAGGGGCGAAGCACAGATACGCAGTATTTT
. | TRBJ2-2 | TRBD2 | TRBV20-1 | CSAASSGSNTGELFF | TGCAGTGCAGCATCTAGCGGATCGAACACCGGGGAGCTGTTTTTT
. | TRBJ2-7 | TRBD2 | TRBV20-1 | CSAKPRTSGHFEQYF | TGCAGTGCCAAACCACGGACTAGCGGCCATTTTGAGCAGTACTTC
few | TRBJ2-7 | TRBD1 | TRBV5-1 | CASSVGTDEQYF | TGCGCCAGCAGCGTAGGGACAGATGAGCAGTACTTC
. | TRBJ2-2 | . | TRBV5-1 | CASNSGRVNTGELFF | TGCGCCAGCAATTCGGGCAGGGTGAACACCGGGGAGCTGTTTTTT
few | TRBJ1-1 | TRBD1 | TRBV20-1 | CSALDRGAFF | TGCAGTGCTTTGGACAGGGGAGCTTTCTTT
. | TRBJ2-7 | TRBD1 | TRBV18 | CASSPPFGTGSAYEQYF | TGTGCCAGCTCACCACCGTTCGGGACAGGGTCGGCCTACGAGCAGTACTTC
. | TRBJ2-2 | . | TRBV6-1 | CASSWTAKNTGELFF | TGTGCCAGCAGCTGGACAGCCAAGAACACCGGGGAGCTGTTTTTT
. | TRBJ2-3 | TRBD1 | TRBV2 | CASSAVTGVDTQYF | TGTGCCAGCAGTGCGGTGACAGGGGTAGATACGCAGTATTTT
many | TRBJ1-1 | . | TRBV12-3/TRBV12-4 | CASGGELGFF | TGTGCCAGCGGAGGGGAATTGGGTTTCTTT
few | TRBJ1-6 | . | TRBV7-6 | CASSPRYREFTPLHF | TGTGCCAGCAGTCCCCGTTACAGGGAATTCACACCCCTCCACTTT
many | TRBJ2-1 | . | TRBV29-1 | CSVEDVGQGDEQFF | TGCAGCGTTGAAGATGTGGGCCAGGGCGATGAGCAGTTCTTC
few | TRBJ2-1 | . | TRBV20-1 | CSAREEEGPYNEQFF | TGCAGTGCTAGAGAGGAAGAGGGCCCCTACAATGAGCAGTTCTTC
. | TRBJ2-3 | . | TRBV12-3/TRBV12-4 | CASSSRETRSDTQYF | TGTGCCAGCAGCTCGAGGGAGACCAGGTCTGATACGCAGTATTTT
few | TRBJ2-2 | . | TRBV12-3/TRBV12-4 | CASSFGAANTGELFF | TGTGCCAGCAGTTTTGGGGCTGCGAACACCGGGGAGCTGTTTTTT
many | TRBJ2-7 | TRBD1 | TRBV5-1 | CASSPWGQRYEQYF | TGCGCCAGCAGCCCTTGGGGACAGCGCTACGAGCAGTACTTC
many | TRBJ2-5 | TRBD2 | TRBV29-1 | CSVVAGAETQYF | TGCAGCGTCGTAGCGGGGGCGGAGACCCAGTACTTC
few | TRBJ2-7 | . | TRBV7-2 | CASSSSLGVGYEQYF | TGTGCCAGCAGCTCCTCCCTGGGGGTGGGCTACGAGCAGTACTTC
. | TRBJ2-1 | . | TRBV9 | CASSPRGVQNEQFF | TGTGCCAGCAGCCCCAGAGGCGTTCAAAATGAGCAGTTCTTC